This TCR beta chain was identified during a study of blood T cell repertoires in COVID-19 (dated by TCRdb to the early 2020s). Turning to the overall study: Samples covering the acute and convalescent phases of COVID-19 were provided by collaborators in the United States, Italy and Spain. The prospective study material was composed of cDNA or gDNA derived from T cells, B-cell-depleted T cells, or PBMCs. The dataset comprised deeply sampled blood TCRbeta repertoires from subjects exposed to, actively infected with, or recovered from COVID-19. The repertoires were released in a freely available public database meant as a resource for research on the immune response to SARS-CoV-2. Samples were obtained from the ongoing ImmuneRACE study (first 160 participants) and from 950 to 1,500 subjects provided by 6 global collaborators. Sample metadata almost always included a de-identified subject ID, COVID-19 status, age in years and sex. HLA class I and class II types, where available, came from metadata supplied by the sample provider rather than from assay-based typing. The investigation overall reported the following: Clinical and demographic metadata were provided uncurated, with the amount varying by source and participant.

TCRbeta CDR3 regions were amplified from genomic DNA by means of the immunoSEQ Assay, a bias-controlled multiplex PCR. Concerning the study's data processing: Within the assay, amplification of reference gene primers was used to estimate how many nucleated cells each sample contained. To quantify the absolute abundance of each unique TCRbeta CDR3 rearrangement, sequence reads were collapsed and filtered. For each sample, productive Simpson clonality was calculated by taking the square root of Simpson's diversity index across productive rearrangements. TCRdb carries this immuneACCESS record with in-frame sequences only. Its versions omit some clonotypes, under half of them owing to an unresolved V gene in the studies checked, with the rest unexplained. That table gives V, J and clone size, and the DNA gave D and trimming. The sample data list a few hundred thousand clones, and nearly 90% of these were observed just once. Around 2.3% of the sample comes from the top ten.

On this clone: Its recognized antigen is unknown. Base qualities were left out, and no much larger clone turns up one base away.

In Seattle, one collaborating source enrolled patients while the infection was active and tracked those patients longitudinally over the course of disease. Whole blood was collected in K2EDTA tubes by collaborating institutions according to the institutions' own protocols. For TCRbeta analysis, collaborators shipped samples as frozen whole blood, isolated PBMCs, or DNA extracted from either of those sample types. The V end gives up 6 bases and the J end 4 bases, leaving 5 bases in the junction not matched to a gene. Per the germline V gene, MRHNA is the CDR1 and SNTAGT is the CDR2. The CDR3, from cysteine to phenylalanine, totals 15 residues. Of all the DNA, just the CDR3 is kept, 45 bases in frame from base 1.

The chain employs TRBV6-4 and TRBJ2-1; the central 11 bases match TRBD2. This TCR was recovered from a woman aged 60-70 years with COVID-19, enrolled during active disease. The sequencing input was peripheral blood. The CDR3 region: CASRTTSGGYNEQFF. In nucleotides, the sequence is TGTGCCAGCAGAACAACTAGCGGGGGATACAATGAGCAGTTCTTC.